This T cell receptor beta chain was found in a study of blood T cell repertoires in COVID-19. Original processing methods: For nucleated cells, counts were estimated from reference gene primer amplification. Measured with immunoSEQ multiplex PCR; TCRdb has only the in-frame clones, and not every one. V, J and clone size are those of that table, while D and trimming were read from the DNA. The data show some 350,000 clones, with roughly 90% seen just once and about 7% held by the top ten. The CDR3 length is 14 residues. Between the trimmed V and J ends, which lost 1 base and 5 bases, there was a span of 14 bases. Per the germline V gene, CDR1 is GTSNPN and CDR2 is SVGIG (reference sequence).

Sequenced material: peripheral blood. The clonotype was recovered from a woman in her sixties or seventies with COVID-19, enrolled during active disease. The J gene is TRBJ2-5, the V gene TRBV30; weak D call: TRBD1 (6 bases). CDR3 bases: TGTGCCTGGAGTGCGCTTGGGGGCGGTGAGACCCAGTACTTC. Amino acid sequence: CAWSALGGGETQYF.